The 3 T cell receptor beta chains presented below share a single source sample, sequenced in a study of OX40 agonist ivuxolimab in advanced cancers. Method: immunoSEQ multiplex PCR; TCRdb's copy keeps in-frame clones and lacks some. The sample consists of under 25,000 clones, 65% to 85% of them appearing once. Sequenced here: CD4+ or CD8+ T cells sorted from blood, sampled in a trial of the OX40 agonist ivuxolimab. These receptors all come from an adult with an advanced solid tumor such as melanoma, head and neck, liver or kidney cancer.

The CDR3 DNA is TGTGCCAGCAGTGCCCTCTGGGCGCCTGGCTACACCTTC. Its protein is CASSALWAPGYTF. This rearrangement joins TRBV6-1 to TRBJ1-2; the D is unclear. There are 13 residues in the CDR3. CDR1 and CDR2 (germline): MNHNS, SASEGT. Trimming cost V 4 bases and J 7 bases, with 13 bases left between them.

V and J are TRBV6-5 and TRBJ1-2; TRBD1 might be the D (5 bases). Looked up from germline, CDR1 is MNHEY and CDR2 is SVGAGI. V gave up 2 bases and J gave up 2 bases, with 12 bases separating them. The CDR3 runs 15 residues. The CDR3: CASSYTPRGNYGYTF. The CDR3 DNA is TGTGCCAGCAGTTACACACCTCGGGGGAACTATGGCTACACCTTC.

V and J are TRBV18 and TRBJ2-7; a possible D gene is TRBD1 (6 bases). The CDR3 length is 13 residues. Trimming took off 6 bases at V and 2 bases at J, with 11 bases between the two ends. The germline V gene encodes CDR1 KGHSH and CDR2 LQKENI. In DNA form, the CDR3 reads TGTGCCAGCTCCGGACAGAGAGCCTACGAGCAGTACTTC. Protein sequence: CASSGQRAYEQYF.